These 9 T cell receptor beta chains were sequenced from one sample in a study of beta chain features in type 1 diabetes (dated by TCRdb to the late 2010s). The full study reports these points: A moderate but significant shortening of TCRB CDR3 length was observed in type 1 diabetes patients in all four CD4+ subsets.

Their antigen targets remain unknown. The library was built by means of the immunoSEQ multiplex PCR assay. The entire amount of isolated RNA was reverse transcribed using the High Capacity cDNA Reverse Transcription Kit, so the sequenced TCRB transcripts were expressed ones. TCRdb retrieved this table from immuneACCESS and kept in-frame rearrangements only. Not all clones are present; in checked studies, unresolved V genes account for under half, and no reason is known for the remainder. Within this sample are about 170,000 clones, with about 7.9% of them counted one time only. Jointly, the top ten make up roughly 0.5% of the sample. Specimen: central memory CD4+ T cells from blood. The receptors were gathered from a man aged 18 to 30 with type 1 diabetes.

The V and J genes are TRBV5-4 and TRBJ2-1; 8 bases agree with TRBD2. J gave up 8 bases and V 1 base, and 8 bases lay outside the gene matches. CDR1 is SGHNT, CDR2 YYREEE, per germline (reference sequence). CDR3 length equals 15 residues. This CDR3 reads CASSLRGGADDEQFF. The CDR3 coding sequence is TGTGCCAGCAGCTTGCGGGGGGGGGCCGATGATGAGCAGTTCTTC.

The genes are TRBV27 and TRBJ2-7; D gene unclear. This CDR3 is built from 14 residues. The germline V gene encodes CDR1 MNHEY and CDR2 SMNVEV (reference sequence). V lost 2 bases and J 3 bases, leaving 11 bases between the germline ends. CDR3 DNA sequence: TGTGCCAGCAGTTTACGTGAGGTTGGCTACGAGCAGTACTTC. It translates to CASSLREVGYEQYF.

Only a few counts were recorded for this clone. V is TRBV2 and J is TRBJ1-1, with TRBD1 identical over 8 bases. The CDR3 sequence is 15 residues long. V trimming: 6 bases; J trimming: 4 bases; junction bases outside the gene matches: 10. In germline, CDR1 is SNHLY, CDR2 FYNNEI. The CDR3 nucleotides are TGTGCCAGCAGGGACGCCTCAGGGGGCATCACTGAAGCTTTCTTT. Its translation is CASRDASGGITEAFF.

This clone was found a few times. The gene calls are TRBV10-1 and TRBJ2-3; 9 positions match TRBD2. Trimming removed 9 bases from V and 0 bases from J; junction bases left unmatched: 13. Germline-derived CDR1 and CDR2 are WNHNN and SYGVQD (reference sequence). This CDR3 comprises 17 residues. The CDR3: CARSPPRLAASTDTQYF. The CDR3 DNA sequence: TGCGCCAGGAGCCCCCCCAGACTAGCGGCTAGCACAGATACGCAGTATTTT.

This clone was detected only a few times. V usage is TRBV29-1 and J usage is TRBJ1-1; tentative D call: TRBD1 (5 bases). The germline V and J ends were trimmed by 8 bases and 1 base, with 11 bases remaining between them. CDR1 is SQVTM, CDR2 ANQGSEA, per germline. CDR3 size: 12 residues. In DNA, the CDR3 is TGCAGCTCTCGGGGGGGGAACACTGAAGCTTTCTTT. Translating it yields CSSRGGNTEAFF.

This chain links TRBV6-1 with TRBJ2-2; D possibly corresponds to TRBD2 (6 bases). Trimming cost V 9 bases and J 0 bases, with 8 bases left between them. The CDR3 extends over 13 amino acids. Per the germline V gene, CDR1 is MNHNS and CDR2 is SASEGT. CDR3 sequence reads: CARRDANTGELFF. Written as DNA, the CDR3 is TGTGCCAGGCGGGACGCGAACACCGGGGAGCTGTTTTTT.

This clone was counted between two and nine times. The V and J genes are TRBV5-1 and TRBJ1-2; weak D call: TRBD1 (5 bases). Germline assignment: CDR1 SGHRS and CDR2 YFSETQ. This CDR3 is built from 15 residues. The germline V and J ends were trimmed by 2 bases and 2 bases, with 13 bases remaining between them. Here the CDR3 DNA reads TGCGCCAGCAGCTTAACCATGACAGAGAACTATGGCTACACCTTC. It is translated as CASSLTMTENYGYTF.

The chain joins TRBV7-9 to TRBJ1-1; 10 bases align to TRBD1. The CDR3 is 18 residues long. Germline CDR1 and CDR2: SEHNR and FQNEAQ (reference sequence). With 6 bases clipped from V and 0 bases from J, the junction kept 13 bases outside the gene matches. The CDR3 spells CASSSSGDRGRLNTEAFF. The CDR3 nucleotides read TGTGCCAGCAGTTCCTCGGGGGACAGGGGCCGTCTGAACACTGAAGCTTTCTTT.

Here the CDR3 DNA reads TGTGCCAGCAGCTACAATGGGCAGGGGGACCAGCCCCAGCATTTT. This gives the protein CASSYNGQGDQPQHF. The chain links TRBV5-6 to TRBJ1-5, with TRBD1 identical over 7 bases. The germline gives CDR1 SGHDT, CDR2 YYEEEE. J was trimmed by 7 bases and V by 3 bases; bases with no gene match: 10. The CDR3 has 15 residues.